A single sample is the source of the 12 T cell receptor beta chains below, sequenced in a study of naive and memory T cell subsets. General study points: Especially in CD8 cells, naive repertoires contained a few larger clonotypes, possibly CD45RA-re-expressing memory cells.

These receptors have no known antigen. Two oligonucleotides, mixed equimolar, formed the beta constant-region primer covering TRBC1 and TRBC2. The ligated cDNA underwent four PCR rounds using SP2 and nested alpha and beta constant-region primers. Each CDR3 protein gets one entry after TCRdb re-called the UMI-ligation and nested PCR reads with MiXCR. The sample holds tens of thousands of distinct CDR3 sequences, 11% seen once. Source material: naive CD4+ T cells from blood. The receptors originated from a human donor in good health.

In this sample, this clonotype turned up many times. The rearrangement joins TRBV12-3 or TRBV12-4 to TRBJ2-5; 9 bases map to TRBD1. CDR3 length: 15 amino acids. The V gene end was trimmed by 8 bases and the J gene end by 4 bases; junction bases not matched to a gene: 11. The CDR3 here is CASLAGTGSRETQYF. The CDR3 nucleotides are TGTGCCAGCTTAGCCGGGACAGGGAGCCGAGAGACCCAGTACTTC.

The rearrangement uses TRBV7-9 and TRBJ2-1; TRBD2 matches 8 bases. V trimming: 1 base; J trimming: 3 bases; junction bases outside the gene matches: 2. The V gene's germline CDR1 is SEHNR and CDR2 FQNEAQ (reference sequence). This CDR3 has 15 residues. The CDR3 coding sequence is TGTGCCAGCAGCTTAGTCGGGGGGGTCTACAATGAGCAGTTCTTC. Translated: CASSLVGGVYNEQFF.

This clonotype came up a few times. The chain has TRBV12-3 or TRBV12-4 and TRBJ1-3; unclear D gene. The CDR3 is 13 amino acids. Deletions cut 6 bases from V and 4 bases from J, with 10 bases between. CDR3 coding DNA: TGTGCCAGCAGCTATATGATGGGAAACACCATATATTTT. The encoded protein is CASSYMMGNTIYF.

This clonotype has more than one count but fewer than ten. The CDR3 sequence is CASSPPRAGGLRAAEQFF. CDR3 bases: TGTGCCAGCAGTCCCCCGAGAGCGGGGGGGCTCCGGGCGGCTGAGCAGTTCTTC. The V gene is TRBV27, the J gene TRBJ2-1; 10 bases agree with TRBD2. The ends lost 5 bases at V and 9 bases at J; junction bases unmatched: 19. CDR1 and CDR2 from the germline V gene are MNHEY and SMNVEV (reference sequence). The CDR3 runs 18 residues.

This clonotype occurred a few times. This rearrangement joins TRBV2 to TRBJ2-5, with 7 bases that match TRBD1. Looked up from germline, CDR1 is SNHLY and CDR2 is FYNNEI. With V trimmed by 6 bases and J by 2 bases, 9 bases remained unmatched. The CDR3 runs 15 residues. The CDR3 loop reads CASRGRGTAQETQYF. CDR3 nucleotides: TGTGCCAGCAGGGGAAGGGGGACAGCGCAAGAGACCCAGTACTTC.

This clonotype appeared a few times. V gene TRBV12-3 or TRBV12-4 combines with J gene TRBJ1-2; D perhaps matches TRBD1 (5 bases). V was pared by 7 bases and J by 6 bases, with 18 bases between. There are 14 residues in the CDR3. The CDR3 is CASTSRTGRDGYTF. CDR3 DNA sequence: TGTGCCAGCACCAGTCGCACAGGAAGGGATGGCTACACCTTC.

The chain combines TRBV20-1 with TRBJ1-2, with D unclear. This CDR3 has 13 residues. Trimming removed 1 base from V and 4 bases from J, with 10 bases in between. Germline loops: CDR1 DFQATT, CDR2 SNEGSKA (reference sequence). CDR3 coding DNA: TGCAGTGCTAGAGGTCCGGCCAGCTATGGCTACACCTTC. It is translated as CSARGPASYGYTF.

This clonotype was observed a few times. The chain carries TRBV24-1 and TRBJ1-1; D is unclear. In germline, CDR1 is KGHDR, CDR2 SFDVKD. This CDR3 region has 17 residues. The V end was cut by 4 bases, the J end by 0 bases, with 17 bases between. The CDR3 sequence is CATSDKLGAAMNTEAFF. Written as DNA, the CDR3 is TGTGCCACCAGTGACAAGTTGGGTGCGGCAATGAACACTGAAGCTTTCTTT.

A few counts support this clonotype. The chain uses TRBV24-1 and TRBJ2-1; weak D call: TRBD1 (5 bases). The CDR3 covers 13 residues. The germline V and J ends were trimmed by 5 bases and 4 bases, with 8 bases remaining between them. Germline V gives CDR1 KGHDR, CDR2 SFDVKD. The CDR3 region has the DNA TGTGCCACCAGTGGGGCAGGGTACAATGAGCAGTTCTTC. Translation gives CATSGAGYNEQFF.

The genes are TRBV3-1 and TRBJ2-7; a possible D gene is TRBD1 (5 bases). CDR1 and CDR2 from the germline V gene are LGHDT and YNNKEL (reference sequence). The V and J ends lost 1 base and 0 bases respectively, with 7 bases between them. The CDR3 contains 14 residues. Here the CDR3 reads CASSQGGISYEQYF. As DNA, the CDR3 is TGTGCCAGCAGCCAAGGGGGCATCTCCTACGAGCAGTACTTC.

This clonotype has more than one count but fewer than ten. The chain uses TRBV12-3 or TRBV12-4 and TRBJ1-5; D is possibly TRBD1 (6 bases). CDR3 length equals 13 residues. Between the trimmed V and J ends, which lost 4 bases and 2 bases, there was a span of 6 bases. CDR3 loop: CASSYRGNQPQHF. DNA for the CDR3: TGTGCCAGCAGTTACAGGGGCAATCAGCCCCAGCATTTT.

This clonotype was observed many times. This sequence joins TRBV29-1 and TRBJ2-7; a weak D match, TRBD2 (5 bases). V lost 4 bases to trimming and J lost 0 bases, with 13 bases between them. The CDR3 length is 14 residues. Germline loops: CDR1 SQVTM, CDR2 ANQGSEA. The CDR3 region has the DNA TGCAGCGTTGTCCCTAGCTTGAGCTCCTACGAGCAGTACTTC. Translation: CSVVPSLSSYEQYF.